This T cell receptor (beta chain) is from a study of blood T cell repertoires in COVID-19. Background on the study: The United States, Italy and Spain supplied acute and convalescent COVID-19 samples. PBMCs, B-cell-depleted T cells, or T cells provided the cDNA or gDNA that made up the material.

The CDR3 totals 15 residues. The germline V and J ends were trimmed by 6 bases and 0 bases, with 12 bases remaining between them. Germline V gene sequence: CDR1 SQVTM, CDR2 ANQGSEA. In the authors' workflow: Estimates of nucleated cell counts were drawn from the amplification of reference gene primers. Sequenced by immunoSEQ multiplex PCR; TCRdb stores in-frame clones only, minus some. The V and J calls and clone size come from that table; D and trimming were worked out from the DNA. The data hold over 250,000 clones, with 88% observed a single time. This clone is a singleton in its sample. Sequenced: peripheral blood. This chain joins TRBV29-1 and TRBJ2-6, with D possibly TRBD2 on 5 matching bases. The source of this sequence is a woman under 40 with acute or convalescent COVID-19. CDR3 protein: CSVLWAGSGANVLTF. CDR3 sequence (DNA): TGCAGCGTGCTGTGGGCGGGCTCTGGGGCCAACGTCCTGACTTTC.